The 31 T cell receptor delta chains reported below all come from one sample, sequenced in a study of delta chains in infants with herpesvirus infections. PBMC RNA was reverse transcribed using gamma-chain- and delta-chain-specific primers. TCRdb fed the RT-PCR reads into CATT to redo clone calling. The data contain 250 to 350 delta-chain clones, 15% to 20% of them seen just once; the ten biggest clones take up approximately 30%. The specimen was peripheral blood, collected at time point 2 of longitudinal follow-up. All receptors come from a human donor who was a Ugandan infant, either HIV-exposed or HIV-unexposed (not recorded which).

Within the sample, this clone is medium-sized. A much larger clone differs by one base, so this may be a read error. V is TRDV1 and J is TRDJ1; TRDD3 might be the D (5 bases). Deletions cut 4 bases from V and 9 bases from J, with 21 bases between. The germline gives CDR1 TSWWSYY, CDR2 QGS. The CDR3 has 15 residues. The CDR3 sequence is CALGVLHLGETELIF. The CDR3 DNA is TGTGCTCTTGGGGTTCTCCACTTAGGGGAGACTGAACTCATCTTT.

The chain employs TRDV1 and TRDJ1; D uncertain. Matching the DNA to germline supplied the J gene, which TCRdb does not give. This CDR3 is 12 amino acids long. Trimming pared 1 base from V and 3 bases from J, leaving 3 bases between. CDR1 and CDR2 from the germline V gene are TSWWSYY and QGS. CDR3 region: CALGERPDKLIF. CDR3 nucleotide sequence: TGTGCTCTTGGGGAACGGCCCGATAAACTCATCTTT.

This clone turned up a few times. One base separates it from a far larger clone, so it is likely a read error. The chain combines TRDV1 with TRDJ1; D may be TRDD3 (5 bases). With 2 bases removed from V and 7 bases from J, the gap between germline ends came to 8 bases. The CDR3 length is 12 residues. In germline, CDR1 is TSWWSYY, CDR2 QGS. In DNA, the CDR3 is TGTGCTCTTGGGGAAATGTGGGGTAAACTCATCTTT. Its translation: CALGEMWGKLIF.

A remark on this clone: A far larger clone is just one base off, so this is likely a read error. The chain links TRDV1 to TRDJ1; D is perhaps TRDD2 (6 bases). Deletions cut 5 bases from V and 0 bases from J, with 28 bases between. The CDR3 totals 20 residues. Germline V gene data show CDR1 as TSWWSYY and CDR2 as QGS. The CDR3 nucleotides are TGTGCTCTTGGGACACGAAGGCCTTCCCCTTGTTATGGGGACACCGATAAACTCATCTTT. Its protein is CALGTRRPSPCYGDTDKLIF.

By sample fraction, this clone is large. The rearrangement links TRAV14/DV4 to TRDJ1; the match to TRDD3 covers 11 bases. J lost 0 bases, V lost 8 bases, and 14 bases had no gene match. Looked up from germline, CDR1 is TSDPSYG and CDR2 is QGSYDQQN (reference sequence). The CDR3 has 18 residues. In DNA form, the CDR3 reads TGTGCAATGGGTACTGGGGGATATCCCCTCAAAGACACCGATAAACTCATCTTT. It codes for CAMGTGGYPLKDTDKLIF.

This clone ranks as hyperexpanded. Different DNA sequences within this sample yield the same CDR3. The chain couples TRDV1 to TRDJ1; D uncertain. The germline V gene encodes CDR1 TSWWSYY and CDR2 QGS. The germline V and J ends were trimmed by 5 bases and 1 base, with 23 bases remaining between them. The CDR3 is made up of 18 amino acids. DNA for the CDR3: TGTGCTCTTGGGATCAGCTGGCCTCTACACGGGGCCACCGATAAACTCATCTTT. Translation: CALGISWPLHGATDKLIF.

This clone was observed a few times. A far larger clone is off by one base, so a read error is likely. The chain carries TRDV1 and TRDJ1; 9 positions match TRDD3. Germline V gives CDR1 TSWWSYY, CDR2 QGS. The CDR3 consists of 19 residues. V was pared by 4 bases and J by 0 bases, with 15 bases of the junction left unmatched. CDR3 bases: TGTGCTCTTGGGGTGGTCGCTCCTACCTGGGGGATCAACACCGATAAACTCATCTTT. Its translation is CALGVVAPTWGINTDKLIF.

With regard to this clone: A far larger clone is one nucleotide away, so this likely arose from a read error. The same CDR3 is also encoded by other DNA sequences in this sample. The chain has TRDV1 and TRDJ1, with 13 bases identical to TRDD3. Germline V gives CDR1 TSWWSYY, CDR2 QGS. J lost 4 bases, V lost 0 bases, and 14 bases had no gene match. This CDR3 contains 20 residues. As DNA, the CDR3 is TGTGCTCTTGGGGAACTAGGTGGATCACTGGGGGATACGCGAGTCGATAAACTCATCTTT. Translation gives CALGELGGSLGDTRVDKLIF.

There are a few counts of this clone. This likely traces to a read error, being one base from a far larger clone. This chain uses TRDV1 with TRDJ1; 9 bases match TRDD2. CDR1 and CDR2 (germline): TSWWSYY, QGS. CDR3 length: 20 residues. V shed 3 bases and J 1 base; nucleotides not matched to a gene: 18. CDR3 residues: CALGDPSYSFRWGPTDKLIF. The CDR3 DNA reads as TGTGCTCTTGGGGACCCTTCCTACAGTTTCCGCTGGGGGCCCACCGATAAACTCATCTTT.

By frequency in the sample, this clone is large. This chain joins TRDV3 and TRDJ1; the match to TRDD3 covers 9 bases. CDR1 TVYSNPD and CDR2 GDNSRS come from the germline V gene (reference sequence). This CDR3 spans 19 amino acids. V was pared by 5 bases and J by 0 bases, with 22 bases of the junction left unmatched. CDR3 sequence (DNA): TGTGCCGCCTTTCGCGGGCCTGGGGGATGGGGGTTGTACACCGATAAACTCATCTTT. Its translation is CAAFRGPGGWGLYTDKLIF. Full variable domain (outside the CDR3, taken from reference TRDV3 and TRDJ1): CDKVTQSSPDQTVASGSEVVLLCTYDTVYSNPDLFWYRIRPDYSFQFVFYGDNSRSEGADFTQGRFSVKHILTQKAFHLVISPVRTEDSATYYCAAFRGPGGWGLYTDKLIFGKGTRVTVEP.

Although no V gene was called, TRDJ1 is the J gene; the DNA was not compared with TRDD3, the D call given in the table. This CDR3 is 29 amino acids long. CDR3 amino acids: CASGGGSRLPPLLDWGIRDERTVNCKLIF. The CDR3 nucleotides are TGTGCCTCGGGGGGAGGGTCCCGCCTTCCCCCCCTCCTCGACTGGGGGATACGCGATGAAAGAACTGTTAATTGTAAACTCATCTTT.

This clone is classed as large. The chain couples TRDV1 to TRDJ1; D is undetermined. CDR3 length: 18 residues. Germline lookup yields CDR1 TSWWSYY and CDR2 QGS. V lost 5 bases and J 0 bases, leaving 22 bases between the germline ends. In DNA, the CDR3 is TGTGCTCTTGGGACGTCCCGGGGCGATGGGAGGTACACCGATAAACTCATCTTT. This codes for CALGTSRGDGRYTDKLIF.

Regarding this clone: A single base is all that separates this from a far larger clone, so a read error is likely. Called V gene: TRDV1; the J gene was not called; whether TRDD3, the table's D call, matches the DNA was not checked. The germline V gene encodes CDR1 TSWWSYY and CDR2 QGS. The CDR3 has 21 residues. CDR3: CALGDHFLRRYWGINTDKRIF. The CDR3 nucleotides are TGTGCTCTTGGGGACCACTTCCTACGTCGGTACTGGGGGATTAACACCGATAAACGCATCTTT.

In its sample, this clone is hyperexpanded. The same CDR3 arises from other DNA sequences in this sample as well. This chain links TRDV1 with TRDJ1; 10 bases line up with TRDD3. Germline V gives CDR1 TSWWSYY, CDR2 QGS. The CDR3 spans 26 residues. V was pared by 0 bases and J by 0 bases, with 31 bases of the junction left unmatched. The CDR3 sequence: CALGELFSFRYTGGSLHNTYTDKLIF. Written as DNA, the CDR3 is TGTGCTCTTGGGGAACTTTTTTCCTTCCGATATACTGGGGGATCCCTCCATAATACGTACACCGATAAACTCATCTTT.

As for this clone: This probably arose from a read error, given a far larger clone one base away. The genes are TRDV1 and TRDJ1; the D gene could be TRDD2 or TRDD3 (6 bases each). This CDR3 spans 21 amino acids. CDR1 is TSWWSYY, CDR2 QGS, per germline. In DNA, the CDR3 is TGTGCTCTTGGGGAACCTCCGTCCTACCTGGGGCCAGGACCTTACACCGGTAAACTCATCTTT. Its translation is CALGEPPSYLGPGPYTGKLIF.

Regarding this clone: This is likely an artifact of a read error, given a far larger clone one base away. V usage is TRDV2 and J usage is TRDJ3; TRDD3 agrees at 9 bases. Germline V gene lookup returns CDR1 GEAIGNYY and CDR2 EKD. The length of the CDR3 is 17 residues. The CDR3 here is CACDILGDSWDPRQMFF. The DNA of the CDR3 is TGTGCCTGTGACATACTGGGGGACTCCTGGGACCCCCGACAGATGTTTTTC.

Details on this clone: This CDR3 is also generated by other DNA sequences in the sample. The chain couples TRDV1 to TRDJ1; 9 bases agree with TRDD3. Losses at the gene ends were 3 bases for V and 2 bases for J; bases not matched to a gene: 37. The CDR3 totals 26 residues. In germline, CDR1 is TSWWSYY, CDR2 QGS. CDR3 bases: TGTGCTCTTGGGGAGGGGGAAGAAGGCCTTCCCGGCGCAGGATCGGGTGGGGGATATGGGACCGATAAACTCATCTTT. Protein sequence: CALGEGEEGLPGAGSGGGYGTDKLIF.

On this clone itself: A much larger clonotype is one base distant, so this may be a read error. The chain employs TRDV1 and TRDJ1; TRDD3 might be the D (6 bases). V was trimmed by 4 bases and J by 1 base, leaving 19 bases between them. Per germline, CDR1 TSWWSYY and CDR2 QGS. This CDR3 is 17 amino acids long. The CDR3 coding sequence is TGTGCTCTTGGGGCCCTAGGAGGGGGACCAGGCACCGATAAACTCATCTTT. Translation gives CALGALGGGPGTDKLIF.

This clone has just one count. It differs at one base from a far larger clone, so likely a read error. This chain joins TRDV2 and TRDJ1; a weak D match, TRDD3 (6 bases). TCRdb does not report a J gene; here it was assigned by matching the DNA to germline references. CDR1 and CDR2 from the germline V gene are GEAIGNYY and EKD. Trimming stripped 1 base from V and 2 bases from J, with 22 bases between. CDR3 size: 18 residues. In DNA form, the CDR3 reads TGTGCCTGTGACACAAGGGGATTCGCGAACCACACAACCGATAAACTCATCTTT. As protein: CACDTRGFANHTTDKLIF.

This clone is large. This rearrangement joins TRDV2 to TRDJ1, with a possible D match to TRDD3 (6 bases). The CDR3 consists of 16 residues. With 0 bases removed from V and 0 bases from J, the gap between germline ends came to 13 bases. Germline V lookup: CDR1 GEAIGNYY, CDR2 EKD. The CDR3 spells CACDTVGASYTDKLIF. CDR3 sequence (DNA): TGTGCCTGTGACACCGTGGGGGCGTCGTACACCGATAAACTCATCTTT.

This clone is classed as large. The chain links TRAV29/DV5 to TRDJ1; D may match TRDD2 or TRDD3 (5 bases each). Germline values: CDR1 NSMFDY, CDR2 ISSIKDK. Deletions cut 0 bases from V and 1 base from J, with 37 bases between. CDR3 size: 23 residues. CDR3 nucleotides: TGTGCAGCAAGCGTGGGTTTTCTTAGTCTTCCCAGGGGGGTCCCTCGGGGCACCGATAAACTCATCTTT. This encodes CAASVGFLSLPRGVPRGTDKLIF.

For this clone: This clone may be a read error of a much larger clone one base away. This sequence joins TRDV1 and TRDJ1, with a possible D match to TRDD3 (5 bases). V lost 1 base and J 0 bases, leaving 36 bases between the germline ends. Germline CDR1 and CDR2: TSWWSYY and QGS. This CDR3 region has 24 residues. For the CDR3, the DNA is TGTGCTCTTGGGGAACAGGACCCCCCCTGGAGGTTCGACTCCAGATACCCTTACACCGATAAACTCATCTTT. It is translated as CALGEQDPPWRFDSRYPYTDKLIF.

To note about this clone: One base separates it from a far larger clone, so it is likely a read error. This chain connects TRDV2 to TRDJ1; 8 bases agree with TRDD3. The CDR3 runs 19 residues. The V segment lost 5 bases and the J segment 2 bases; nucleotides outside the gene matches: 21. Germline V CDR1 and CDR2: GEAIGNYY, EKD. CDR3 loop: CACGPVLGGPTTSTDKLIF. The CDR3 coding sequence is TGTGCCTGTGGCCCTGTACTGGGGGGCCCAACGACTTCAACCGATAAACTCATCTTT.

The CDR3, as DNA: TGTGCTCTTGGGGACCGGCCTTCCTACGTCTTGGCGAGTAGCTCCTGGGACACCCGACAGATGTTTTTC. Protein product: CALGDRPSYVLASSSWDTRQMFF. The chain couples TRDV1 to TRDJ3; 9 nucleotides match TRDD2. Per the germline V gene, CDR1 is TSWWSYY and CDR2 is QGS. The CDR3 consists of 23 residues. V lost 3 bases and J lost 0; bases outside the gene matches: 18.

Regarding this clone: A read error may explain this, as a much larger clone is one base away. This sequence joins TRDV2 and TRDJ2; 7 bases align to TRDD3. Here the J gene came from matching the DNA to germline, since TCRdb omits it. Germline assignment: CDR1 GEAIGNYY and CDR2 EKD. This CDR3 has 16 residues. CDR3 amino acids: CARDLWGSALTAQLFF. DNA of the CDR3: TGTGCCCGTGACCTCTGGGGGTCAGCTTTGACAGCACAACTCTTCTTT.

There are a few counts of this clone. A far larger clone differs by one base, so this is likely a read error. Other nucleotide sequences from this sample produce the same CDR3. The chain recombines TRDV1 with TRDJ1; possibly TRDD3 for D (6 bases). V dropped 4 bases and J dropped 0 bases, with 15 bases sitting between them. This CDR3 comprises 16 residues. CDR1 is TSWWSYY, CDR2 QGS, per germline. The CDR3 region is CALGVSTGPYTDKLIF. CDR3 coding DNA: TGTGCTCTTGGGGTTAGCACTGGGCCTTACACCGATAAACTCATCTTT.

By proportion, this clone is hyperexpanded. The same CDR3 can be traced to other DNA sequences in this sample. This chain's CDR3 is CALGVLHLGDTELIF. CDR3 sequence (DNA): TGTGCTCTTGGGGTTCTCCACTTAGGGGATACTGAACTCATCTTT. This chain joins TRDV1 and TRDJ1, with 8 bases aligning to TRDD3. V lost 4 bases, J lost 9 bases, and 13 bases stayed unmatched. This CDR3 is 15 amino acids long. CDR1 is TSWWSYY and CDR2 is QGS in the germline V gene.

This clone has only a few counts. A far larger clone is just one base off, so this is likely a read error. Other DNA sequences of this sample code for an identical CDR3. This chain uses TRDV1 with TRDJ1; D remains ambiguous. The CDR3 has 18 residues. Germline V gene lookup returns CDR1 TSWWSYY and CDR2 QGS. CDR3 region: CALGISWPLHGATDKLIF. CDR3 coding DNA: TGTGCTCTTGGGATCAGCTGGCCTCTACACGGGGCCACCGATAAACTCATCTTC.

This clone turned up a few times. A far larger clone is a single base away, which makes a read error likely. The chain has TRDV2 and TRDJ1; D perhaps matches TRDD3 (6 bases). Trimming took 0 bases from V and 2 from J, leaving 15 bases between them. This CDR3 has 16 residues. The germline CDR1 and CDR2 sequences are GEAIGNYY and EKD. CDR3 bases: TGTGCCTGTGACACCATCTGGGGCACTGGAACCGATAAACTCATCTTT. It translates to CACDTIWGTGTDKLIF.

Notes on this clone: A far larger clone lies a single base away; this is likely a read error. The same CDR3 arises from other DNA sequences in this sample as well. The chain combines TRDV1 with TRDJ1, with TRDD2 as a possible D gene (6 bases). The V end lost 5 bases, the J end lost 0 bases, and 28 bases lay between the germline ends. The length of the CDR3 is 20 residues. Germline loops: CDR1 TSWWSYY, CDR2 QGS. This chain's CDR3 is CALGTRRPSPFYGDTDKLIF. The DNA of the CDR3 is TGTGCTCTTGGGACACGAAGGCCTTCCCCCTTTTATGGGGACACCGATAAACTCATCTTT.

In regard to this clone: This probably arose from a read error, given a far larger clone one base away. The gene calls are TRDV2 and TRDJ1; the match to TRDD3 covers 9 bases. The J gene, absent from TCRdb, was called here by matching the DNA to germline. V lost 2 bases to trimming and J lost 7 bases; unmatched junction nucleotides: 7. Germline assignment: CDR1 GEAIGNYY and CDR2 EKD. This CDR3 has 14 amino acids. CDR3 in DNA: TGTGCCTGTGACAGGCTGGGGGATGCCGGTAAACTCATCTTT. It specifies CACDRLGDAGKLIF.